Each of the 13 T cell receptor beta chains below was sequenced from the same sample in a study of identical twins (dated by TCRdb to about 2016). Libraries were made using 5' RACE. TCRdb names Illumina HiSeq 2000 as the instrument used. In TCRdb, the public reads were trimmed at Q25 with fastp and aligned with MiXCR, with productive beta chains retained. Each entry merges the rows of one CDR3 protein and shows their most common DNA and genes. For this sample there are fewer than 900,000 distinct CDR3 sequences; around a sixth appear just once. Clones ranked in the top ten supply around 13% of the sample. The sample was also linked to a second study, of T cells expressing NK-cell markers.

The sequenced sample consisted of PBMCs. These TCRs come from a woman younger than 30 in good health.

This clonotype was recorded a few times. This chain joins TRBV7-2 and TRBJ1-5; D is undetermined. Trimming shortened V by 1 base and J by 0 bases, and 7 bases separated the two germline ends. Germline lookup yields CDR1 SGHTA and CDR2 FQGNSA. The CDR3 has 15 amino acids. CDR3 residues: CASSLGGDSNQPQHF. Written as DNA, the CDR3 is TGTGCCAGCAGCTTAGGTGGAGATAGCAATCAGCCCCAGCATTTT.

The V gene is TRBV7-3, the J gene TRBJ2-2; 9 nucleotides agree with TRBD1. Germline V lookup: CDR1 SGHTA, CDR2 FQGTGA. V shed 8 bases, J shed 1 base, and the junction held 11 bases outside the gene matches. This CDR3 is 17 amino acids long. The CDR3 DNA sequence: TGTGCCAGCCGACCAACAGGGGGCGCGTGGAACACCGGGGAGCTGTTTTTT. Protein product: CASRPTGGAWNTGELFF.

This clonotype occurred a few times. The chain links TRBV7-2 to TRBJ2-1; D unresolved. This CDR3 comprises 12 residues. Looked up from germline, CDR1 is SGHTA and CDR2 is FQGNSA. V lost 5 bases and J 8 bases, leaving 10 bases between the germline ends. CDR3 coding DNA: TGTGCCAGCAGCCCCCGCCCCTATGAGCAGTTCTTC. Encoded protein: CASSPRPYEQFF.

The chain couples TRBV5-6 to TRBJ1-2; D is undetermined. The CDR3 contains 13 residues. CDR1 and CDR2 from the germline V gene are SGHDT and YYEEEE. V was shortened by 8 bases and J by 4 bases, with 15 bases between the two germline ends. DNA of the CDR3: TGTGCCAGGAGCCCTGGGCAGATCTATGGCTACACCTTC. The encoded protein is CARSPGQIYGYTF.

The chain recombines TRBV6-5 with TRBJ2-1; TRBD2 matches 11 bases. Germline lookup yields CDR1 MNHEY and CDR2 SVGAGI. V gave up 2 bases and J gave up 6 bases; unmatched junction bases: 6. The CDR3 covers 16 residues. CDR3: CASSYNVAGGLNEQFF. The CDR3 DNA sequence: TGTGCCAGCAGTTACAACGTAGCGGGGGGGCTCAATGAGCAGTTCTTC.

The chain joins TRBV5-1 to TRBJ2-2; no firm D call. V was trimmed by 0 bases and J by 6 bases, leaving 9 bases between them. Germline-derived CDR1 and CDR2 are SGHRS and YFSETQ. The CDR3 extends over 14 amino acids. Here the CDR3 reads CASSLGRFAGELFF. As DNA, the CDR3 is TGCGCCAGCAGCTTGGGCAGATTCGCCGGGGAGCTGTTTTTT.

V gene TRBV5-5 combines with J gene TRBJ2-7, with TRBD2 as a possible D gene (5 bases). The CDR3 length is 14 residues. The germline CDR1 and CDR2 sequences are SGHKS and YYEKEE (reference sequence). Trimming cost V 4 bases and J 0 bases, with 11 bases left between them. This chain's CDR3 is CASSPLGSSYEQYF. The CDR3 DNA sequence: TGTGCCAGCAGCCCCCTGGGGAGCTCCTACGAGCAGTACTTC.

Only a few counts were recorded for this clonotype. The rearrangement uses TRBV5-1 and TRBJ2-3; D unclear. V was pared by 3 bases and J by 5 bases, with 13 bases between. CDR1 and CDR2 (germline): SGHRS, YFSETQ. The CDR3 contains 14 residues. The CDR3 loop reads CASSSQRAGDTQYF. CDR3 DNA sequence: TGCGCCAGCAGCTCTCAAAGGGCCGGAGATACGCAGTATTTT.

This clonotype was counted between two and nine times. This rearrangement joins TRBV12-3 or TRBV12-4 to TRBJ1-2; the D gene is possibly TRBD1 (5 bases). V was cut by 7 bases and J by 4 bases, with 13 bases left in between. The CDR3 totals 13 residues. Written as DNA, the CDR3 is TGTGCCAGCAAGGGTTGGAGGGGCTATGGCTACACCTTC. This gives the protein CASKGWRGYGYTF.

The V gene is TRBV6-2 or TRBV6-3, the J gene TRBJ2-1; D possibly corresponds to TRBD2 (5 bases). The CDR3 has 14 amino acids. Germline V lookup: CDR1 MNHEY, CDR2 SVGEGT. V was trimmed by 7 bases and J by 6 bases, leaving 16 bases between them. CDR3 coding DNA: TGTGCCAGCACGAGGGAGAGGAGTAGCAATGAGCAGTTCTTC. Its protein is CASTRERSSNEQFF.

This clonotype occurred a few times. The rearrangement links TRBV10-3 to TRBJ2-7; D not resolved. This CDR3 comprises 9 residues. Per the germline V gene, CDR1 is ENHRY and CDR2 is SYGVKD. The ends were cut back, 8 bases at V and 5 bases at J, with 4 bases in the middle. The CDR3 coding sequence is TGTGCCATCGGGAACGAGCAGTACTTC. Translated: CAIGNEQYF.

This chain uses TRBV6-1 with TRBJ2-1; D may match TRBD1 or TRBD2 (6 bases each). The CDR3 is 15 amino acids. Germline loops: CDR1 MNHNS, CDR2 SASEGT. Trimming pared 8 bases from V and 9 bases from J, leaving 23 bases between. CDR3 sequence: CASAPRGDGYGEQFF. The CDR3 nucleotides read TGTGCCAGCGCCCCTAGGGGGGACGGGTATGGTGAGCAGTTCTTC.

This clonotype was observed a handful of times. The gene calls are TRBV2 and TRBJ2-1; the match to TRBD2 covers 7 bases. The trim removed 8 bases at V and 5 bases at J, leaving 27 bases unmatched. In germline, CDR1 is SNHLY, CDR2 FYNNEI. The CDR3 runs to 20 residues. This CDR3 is CASDPTLEMLAGDQNNEQFF. For the CDR3, the DNA is TGTGCCAGCGACCCTACCCTTGAGATGTTGGCGGGAGATCAGAACAATGAGCAGTTCTTC.